This is a list of T cell receptor beta chains from one sample in a study of blood T cell repertoires in COVID-19. Clones were sequenced by immunoSEQ multiplex PCR, and TCRdb holds only the in-frame ones, with some missing. In the table there are 30,000 to 35,000 clones, around 90% of which are singletons. The material sequenced was peripheral blood. These receptors were obtained from a woman in her 70s with active COVID-19. Both conserved end residues are part of each CDR3. Fields, in order: clone size, V gene, D gene, J gene, CDR3 protein, CDR3 DNA. The D gene is left open where the match is weak. Clone sizes are given selectively: once, few, many, or a class where the clone is expanded.

clone size: few
V gene: TRBV19
D gene: .
J gene: TRBJ2-5
CDR3 protein: CASSRLESGTQYF
CDR3 DNA: TGTGCCAGTAGTCGCTTGGAGTCGGGGACCCAGTACTTC

clone size: .
V gene: TRBV9
D gene: TRBD1
J gene: TRBJ2-2
CDR3 protein: CASSGGQGVITGELFF
CDR3 DNA: TGTGCCAGCAGCGGGGGACAGGGGGTAATCACCGGGGAGCTGTTTTTT

clone size: once
V gene: TRBV11-3
D gene: TRBD1
J gene: TRBJ2-2
CDR3 protein: CASSRDRGGELFF
CDR3 DNA: TGTGCCAGCAGCAGGGACAGGGGAGGGGAGCTGTTTTTT

clone size: .
V gene: TRBV7-2
D gene: .
J gene: TRBJ1-3
CDR3 protein: CASSLDAGGVIYF
CDR3 DNA: TGTGCCAGCAGCTTGGACGCGGGGGGGGTTATATATTTT

clone size: .
V gene: TRBV7-2
D gene: .
J gene: TRBJ2-2
CDR3 protein: CASSYRGGAFTGELFF
CDR3 DNA: TGTGCCAGCAGCTATAGAGGGGGGGCATTTACCGGGGAGCTGTTTTTT

clone size: .
V gene: TRBV12-3/TRBV12-4
D gene: .
J gene: TRBJ2-5
CDR3 protein: CASSLAGRTTQYF
CDR3 DNA: TGTGCCAGCAGTTTAGCTGGGCGTACTACCCAGTACTTC

clone size: .
V gene: TRBV6-5
D gene: .
J gene: TRBJ1-1
CDR3 protein: CASSYSSGGSETEAFF
CDR3 DNA: TGTGCCAGCAGTTACTCGTCGGGGGGCAGTGAAACTGAAGCTTTCTTT

clone size: .
V gene: TRBV27
D gene: TRBD1
J gene: TRBJ1-4
CDR3 protein: CASSRDRGAEKLFF
CDR3 DNA: TGTGCCAGCAGCCGTGACAGGGGCGCAGAAAAACTGTTTTTT

clone size: .
V gene: TRBV4-1
D gene: .
J gene: TRBJ2-2
CDR3 protein: CASSQGEGTGELFF
CDR3 DNA: TGCGCCAGCAGCCAGGGAGAAGGTACCGGGGAGCTGTTTTTT

clone size: .
V gene: TRBV6-6
D gene: TRBD1
J gene: TRBJ1-4
CDR3 protein: CASSTGQGGGKLFF
CDR3 DNA: TGTGCCAGCAGTACCGGACAGGGAGGTGGAAAACTGTTTTTT

clone size: .
V gene: TRBV11-3
D gene: TRBD1
J gene: TRBJ2-3
CDR3 protein: CASSLGRMFEGAGTDTQYF
CDR3 DNA: TGTGCCAGCAGCTTAGGAAGGATGTTTGAGGGGGCTGGCACAGATACGCAGTATTTT

clone size: .
V gene: TRBV11-2
D gene: TRBD1
J gene: TRBJ1-3
CDR3 protein: CASSVTGVGGNTIYF
CDR3 DNA: TGTGCCAGCAGCGTGACAGGGGTCGGCGGAAACACCATATATTTT

clone size: .
V gene: TRBV29-1
D gene: TRBD2
J gene: TRBJ2-1
CDR3 protein: CSVESSGGILLYNEQFF
CDR3 DNA: TGCAGCGTTGAGTCCAGCGGGGGAATACTACTCTACAATGAGCAGTTCTTC